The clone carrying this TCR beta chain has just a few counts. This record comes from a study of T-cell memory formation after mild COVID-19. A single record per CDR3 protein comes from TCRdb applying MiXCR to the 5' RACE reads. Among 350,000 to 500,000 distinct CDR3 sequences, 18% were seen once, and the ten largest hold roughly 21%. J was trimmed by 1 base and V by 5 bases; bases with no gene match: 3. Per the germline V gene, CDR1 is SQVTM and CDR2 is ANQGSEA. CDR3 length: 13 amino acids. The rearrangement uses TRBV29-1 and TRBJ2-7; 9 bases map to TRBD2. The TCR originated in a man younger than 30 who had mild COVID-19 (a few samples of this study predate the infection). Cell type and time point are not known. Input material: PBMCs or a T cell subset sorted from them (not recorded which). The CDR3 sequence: CSVFSGGSYEQYF. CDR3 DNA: TGCAGCGTTTTTAGCGGGGGATCCTACGAGCAGTACTTC.